One and the same sample provided the 8 T cell receptor beta chains below, sequenced in a study of human T cells and chemical hapten exposure. TCRdb fed the RACE reads into MiXCR, producing one record per CDR3 protein. This sample has roughly 100,000 distinct CDR3 sequences, with roughly an eighth found just once. Described time point: pre-sensitization, week 0. Described treatment: therapeutic diphenylcyclopropenone sensitization with weekly scalp DPC. Sample: whole blood, taken in connection with sensitization to the hapten diphenylcyclopropenone (DPC). These receptors came from a woman between 50 and 59 years old with alopecia areata. Some clones in this sample may be carry-over from other donors' samples.

The chain couples TRBV7-2 to TRBJ1-2, with a possible D match to TRBD1 (5 bases). The CDR3 totals 15 residues. Trimming took 1 base from V and 4 from J, leaving 13 bases between them. Germline assignment: CDR1 SGHTA and CDR2 FQGNSA. The CDR3 nucleotides are TGTGCCAGCAGCTTAGAACCGGGACGGCCCTATGGCTACACCTTC. Its translation: CASSLEPGRPYGYTF. Full variable domain (rest looked up from reference TRBV7-2 and TRBJ1-2): GAGVSQSPSNKVTEKGKDVELRCDPISGHTALYWYRQSLGQGLEFLIYFQGNSAPDKSGLPSDRFSAERTGGSVSTLTIQRTQQEDSAVYLCASSLEPGRPYGYTFGSGTRLTVV.

The sample holds a few counts of this clonotype. This sequence joins TRBV7-2 and TRBJ2-2, with D possibly TRBD2 on 7 matching bases. The germline V gene has CDR1 SGHTA and CDR2 FQGNSA. V was pared by 5 bases and J by 7 bases, with 17 bases between. CDR3 length: 15 residues. The CDR3 here is CASSPPRGAFGELFF. CDR3 DNA sequence: TGTGCCAGCAGCCCCCCCCGGGGGGCCTTCGGGGAGCTGTTTTTT.

A few counts support this clonotype. This rearrangement joins TRBV11-3 to TRBJ2-1; 7 bases match TRBD1. Germline CDR1 reads SGHNT; CDR2 reads YENEEA. V shed 5 bases and J 4 bases; nucleotides not matched to a gene: 5. There are 14 residues in the CDR3. The CDR3 spells CASSRGQFYNEQFF. Here the CDR3 DNA reads TGTGCCAGCAGCCGGGGACAGTTTTACAATGAGCAGTTCTTC. The full variable domain, in which reference TRBV11-3 and TRBJ2-1 provide the parts outside the CDR3, is EAGVVQSPRYKIIEKKQPVAFWCNPISGHNTLYWYLQNLGQGPELLIRYENEEAVDDSQLPKDRFSAERLKGVDSTLKIQPAELGDSAVYLCASSRGQFYNEQFFGPGTRLTVL.

There are a few counts of this clonotype. The chain recombines TRBV5-1 with TRBJ2-3; tentative D call: TRBD2 (7 bases). From germline, CDR1 is SGHRS and CDR2 YFSETQ. The CDR3 totals 17 residues. The ends were cut back, 0 bases at V and 6 bases at J, with 20 bases in the middle. CDR3 coding DNA: TGCGCCAGCAGCTTGGAACCCCTGGCGGGGGCCCGGGATACGCAGTATTTT. Translated, it gives CASSLEPLAGARDTQYF.

This clonotype appeared a few times. The junction departs from germline at one end; a sequencing error may be responsible. The chain recombines TRBV3-1 with TRBJ1-1, with unresolved D. The CDR3 has 11 amino acids. Germline CDR1 reads LGHDT; CDR2 reads YNNKEL (reference sequence). CDR3 sequence (DNA): TGTGCCAGCAGACAAGGAACTGAAGCTTTCTTT. Its translation: CASRQGTEAFF.

V is TRBV5-6 and J is TRBJ2-2; D not resolved. The CDR3 is 15 residues long. The V and J ends lost 2 bases and 0 bases respectively, with 8 bases between them. From germline, CDR1 is SGHDT and CDR2 YYEEEE. This CDR3 is CASSFYTSNTGELFF. CDR3 DNA: TGTGCCAGCAGCTTTTATACTTCGAACACCGGGGAGCTGTTTTTT. The complete variable domain, with remaining parts taken from reference TRBV5-6 and TRBJ2-2, reads DAGVTQSPTHLIKTRGQQVTLRCSPKSGHDTVSWYQQALGQGPQFIFQYYEEEERQRGNFPDRFSGHQFPNYSSELNVNALLLGDSALYLCASSFYTSNTGELFFGEGSRLTVL.

J is TRBJ1-3 and V is TRBV29-1; no clear D gene. CDR1 is SQVTM and CDR2 is ANQGSEA in the germline V gene. With 6 bases removed from V and 0 bases from J, the gap between germline ends came to 15 bases. This CDR3 has 15 amino acids. The CDR3 is CSVSEGQSSGNTIYF. CDR3 bases: TGCAGCGTCTCAGAGGGCCAGTCCTCTGGAAACACCATATATTTT.

This clonotype came up many times. The V call is TRBV6-6, the J call TRBJ2-1; D possibly uses TRBD1 or TRBD2 (5 bases each). Germline assignment: CDR1 MNHNY and CDR2 SVGAGI (reference sequence). This CDR3 region has 14 residues. Trimming pared 4 bases from V and 9 bases from J, leaving 16 bases between. The CDR3 reads CASSSPPRDGEQFF. The CDR3 DNA reads TGTGCCAGCAGTTCCCCCCCCCGGGACGGTGAGCAGTTCTTC.